The present TCR beta chain was sequenced within a study of PD-1 blockade in mismatch repair-deficient tumors. Study summary: All were previously treated, progressing patients with over 9 mismatch repair-deficient cancer types.

Generated by immunoSEQ multiplex PCR, the TCRdb table keeps only in-frame clones and is missing some. Altogether under 50,000 clones are present, around 77% being singletons, with the ten largest covering approximately 3.5%. The V gene's germline CDR1 is SGHNT and CDR2 YENEEA. The CDR3 has 14 residues. Trimming shortened V by 0 bases and J by 0 bases, and 5 bases separated the two germline ends. This chain connects TRBV11-3 to TRBJ2-5; no clear D. Source: PBMCs, taken before pembrolizumab treatment. This TCR was sampled from an adult with mismatch repair-deficient cancer. The chain's CDR3 is CASSLEGYQETQYF. Here the CDR3 DNA reads TGTGCCAGCAGCTTAGAGGGGTACCAAGAGACCCAGTACTTC.